Listed here are 4 T cell receptor beta chains from one sample, sequenced in a study of T-cell reconstitution after alpha-beta-depleted transplantation in children. A library of TCRbeta sequences, prepared with unique molecular identifiers, was generated. From the PCR reads, TCRdb called clonotypes with MiXCR, one entry per CDR3 protein. This table holds some 350,000 distinct CDR3 sequences, around 15% found once. Sequenced material: PBMCs, mostly from graft donor cells, taken 360 days after TCRalphabeta/CD19-depleted stem cell transplant. These receptor sequences come from a male patient aged 2 to 10 who had a stem cell transplant for acute lymphoblastic leukemia, so the T cells may come from the graft donor.

This clonotype was recorded many times. V usage is TRBV20-1 and J usage is TRBJ1-2; D gene unclear. Germline loops: CDR1 DFQATT, CDR2 SNEGSKA (reference sequence). This CDR3 region has 15 residues. V was cut by 3 bases and J by 5 bases, with 19 bases left in between. The CDR3: CSARPLSDAAYGYTF. In nucleotides, the CDR3 is TGCAGTGCTAGGCCCCTATCGGACGCAGCGTATGGCTACACCTTC.

There are a few counts of this clonotype. The chain has TRBV27 and TRBJ2-7; D remains unclear. Trimming removed 7 bases from V and 6 bases from J, with 13 bases in between. Per germline, CDR1 MNHEY and CDR2 SMNVEV (reference sequence). CDR3 length: 12 amino acids. DNA for the CDR3: TGTGCCAGCATTACCCAGAGAGGCGAGCAGTACTTC. Protein sequence: CASITQRGEQYF.

This chain uses TRBV20-1 with TRBJ2-1, with 7 nucleotides matching TRBD2. The CDR3 extends over 13 amino acids. CDR1 is DFQATT and CDR2 is SNEGSKA in the germline V gene (reference sequence). V gave up 3 bases and J gave up 10 bases; unmatched junction bases: 9. The CDR3 loop reads CSARVREPGEQFF. CDR3 nucleotide sequence: TGCAGTGCTAGGGTGCGGGAGCCTGGGGAGCAGTTCTTC.

The V call is TRBV20-1, the J call TRBJ1-4; D is perhaps TRBD1 (6 bases). Germline CDR1 is DFQATT and CDR2 is SNEGSKA (reference sequence). The germline V and J ends were trimmed by 1 base and 0 bases, with 12 bases remaining between them. There are 16 residues in the CDR3. The CDR3 sequence is CSARGGAGATNEKLFF. CDR3 DNA sequence: TGCAGTGCTAGAGGGGGGGCAGGCGCAACTAATGAAAAACTGTTTTTT.